Listed here are 8 T cell receptor beta chains from one sample, sequenced in a study of vaccination and CD4 T cells after COVID-19. Once obtained from cultured CD4+ T cells, the DNA was sequenced using the Oncomine TCR Beta short-read assay. TCRdb independently ran MiXCR on the PCR reads; one entry per CDR3 protein. The sample lists about 2,700 distinct CDR3 sequences, 30% to 40% seen once, with around three fifths in the top ten. The treatment denotes: approximately 11-day PBMC culture with coronavirus spike peptide pools or control peptides (ViraFEST assay). Researchers collected the unexposed donor's CD4+ T cells before the COVID-19 pandemic (2011-2018). These receptors lack a known antigen. Specimen: CD4+ T cells from blood, cultured in vitro. The receptor source for this set is a human donor in good health.

The chain joins TRBV6-2 or TRBV6-3 to TRBJ2-7; 8 bases are shared with TRBD1. The CDR3 totals 18 residues. Germline CDR1 and CDR2: MNHEY and SVGEGT. The J segment lost 2 bases and the V segment lost 2 bases, leaving 14 bases of the junction unmatched. CDR3 sequence: CASSYETGTGLLPYEQYF. In nucleotides, the CDR3 is TGTGCCAGCAGTTACGAAACCGGGACAGGCCTACTGCCCTACGAGCAGTACTTC.

This clonotype was recorded once. The V and J genes are TRBV6-5 and TRBJ2-7; 11 nucleotides line up with TRBD2. Germline-derived CDR1 and CDR2 are MNHEY and SVGAGI. The CDR3 length is 21 residues. V trimming: 2 bases; J trimming: 3 bases; junction bases outside the gene matches: 21. As DNA, the CDR3 is TGTGCCAGCAGTTACCTGGGGGAGGTGGGGATACCTAGCGGGAGGCTCTACGAGCAGTACTTC. Amino acids: CASSYLGEVGIPSGRLYEQYF.

This clonotype has only a few counts. V usage is TRBV5-1 and J usage is TRBJ1-1; D is possibly TRBD1 (5 bases). The V gene lost 2 bases and the J gene lost 1 base, with 9 bases spanning the gap. From germline, CDR1 is SGHRS and CDR2 YFSETQ. The CDR3 contains 14 residues. The CDR3 DNA reads as TGCGCCAGCAGCTTTTACGGGGGGAACACTGAAGCTTTCTTT. As protein: CASSFYGGNTEAFF.

This chain joins TRBV11-3 and TRBJ2-7; TRBD1 aligns across 11 bases. V lost 4 bases to trimming and J lost 4 bases; unmatched junction nucleotides: 3. Germline-derived CDR1 and CDR2 are SGHNT and YENEEA. The CDR3 contains 14 residues. CDR3 region: CASSSGQGAYEQYF. DNA for the CDR3: TGTGCCAGCAGCTCCGGACAGGGGGCTTACGAGCAGTACTTC.

V and J are TRBV6-2 or TRBV6-3 and TRBJ2-3, with unresolved D. Germline CDR1 MNHEY, CDR2 SVGEGT. This CDR3 contains 16 residues. Trimming removed 5 bases at V and 1 base at J, with 16 bases between. DNA of the CDR3: TGTGCCAGCAGTCCTCACGTGGGCGCTGGCACAGATACGCAGTATTTT. The encoded protein is CASSPHVGAGTDTQYF.

This chain connects TRBV28 to TRBJ1-1; no reliable D call. This CDR3 is built from 15 residues. Germline CDR1 and CDR2: MDHEN and SYDVKM. The germline V and J ends were trimmed by 5 bases and 1 base, with 14 bases remaining between them. The CDR3: CASSLWSLENTEAFF. Here the CDR3 DNA reads TGTGCCAGCAGTCTGTGGTCCCTCGAGAACACTGAAGCTTTCTTT.

This chain links TRBV7-2 with TRBJ2-3, with 8 bases matching TRBD2. J lost 5 bases, V lost 8 bases, and 9 bases had no gene match. Germline V lookup: CDR1 SGHTA, CDR2 FQGNSA. This CDR3 contains 14 residues. The CDR3 region has the DNA TGTGCCAGCGGGGCCGGGGGGGCAGAAGATACGCAGTATTTT. This codes for CASGAGGAEDTQYF.

This clonotype was observed a few times. The V gene is TRBV27, the J gene TRBJ1-1; 7 positions match TRBD1. This CDR3 is 14 amino acids long. Germline V CDR1 and CDR2: MNHEY, SMNVEV (reference sequence). V lost 5 bases and J lost 3; bases outside the gene matches: 6. The CDR3 spells CASSLQGRYTEAFF. Here the CDR3 DNA reads TGTGCCAGCAGTCTACAGGGGAGGTACACTGAAGCTTTCTTT.